The clone carrying this T cell receptor (beta chain) appeared a single time. What it recognizes is unknown. This record comes from a study of cytomegalovirus exposure and HLA in healthy donors. Overall study results and limits: Within the approximately 110 validation repertoires, first-cohort TCR clusters tended to co-occur, according to a later analysis. Despite most TCR sequences being rare, some public TCRs occurred in many donors. It was 160 or so TCR beta chains that were listed as cytomegalovirus-associated.

This table comes from immunoSEQ multiplex PCR, and its TCRdb copy is limited to in-frame clones, with some not included. The profile shows 150,000 to 180,000 clones, 75% to 90% of them singletons. V was pared by 4 bases and J by 4 bases, with 8 bases of the junction left unmatched. Germline values: CDR1 SEHNR, CDR2 FQNEAQ (reference sequence). The CDR3 has 16 amino acids. Sequences were obtained from PBMCs. This receptor was obtained from a man between 18 and 35 years old in good health and CMV-seropositive. The V gene is TRBV7-9, the J gene TRBJ2-2; 8 bases fit TRBD1. The DNA for the CDR3 is TGTGCCAGCAGCTCCCGGGACAGGATGGGCACCGGGGAGCTGTTTTTT. It specifies CASSSRDRMGTGELFF.